The 18 T cell receptor beta chains below come from one sample, sequenced in a study of T cells in Graves' hyperthyroidism and ophthalmopathy. It was RNA transcripts that yielded the amplified TCR beta CDR3 regions. HTBI primers were employed in a first-round RT-PCR of the TCR CDR3. TCRdb redid the calling of the multiplex PCR reads with MiXCR, one entry per CDR3 protein. Here the sample spans more than 300,000 distinct CDR3 sequences, about 15% being singletons. Sequencing was performed on blood. These receptors came from a woman aged 25 to 45 with Graves' hyperthyroidism.

The genes are TRBV6-5 and TRBJ1-4; D remains ambiguous. Trimming pared 2 bases from V and 0 bases from J, leaving 16 bases between. Germline-derived CDR1 and CDR2 are MNHEY and SVGAGI. This CDR3 has 18 amino acids. The CDR3 region is CASSYDSGGTATNEKLFF. The CDR3 coding sequence is TGTGCCAGCAGTTACGACTCTGGAGGCACTGCAACTAATGAAAAACTGTTTTTT.

There are many counts of this clonotype. The rearrangement links TRBV18 to TRBJ1-1; no firm D call. Germline V gene sequence: CDR1 KGHSH, CDR2 LQKENI. V was pared by 0 bases and J by 4 bases, with 6 bases between. There are 13 residues in the CDR3. The CDR3: CASSPPVGTEAFF. CDR3 DNA sequence: TGTGCCAGCTCACCACCGGTGGGCACTGAAGCTTTCTTT.

V gene TRBV6-1 combines with J gene TRBJ2-5, with 10 bases aligning to TRBD1. The germline V gene has CDR1 MNHNS and CDR2 SASEGT. J gave up 3 bases and V 4 bases, and 5 bases lay outside the gene matches. The CDR3 totals 15 residues. CDR3 DNA: TGTGCCAGCAGTGCTCCGGGACAGGGGAAAGAGACCCAGTACTTC. Translating it yields CASSAPGQGKETQYF.

This clonotype was seen more than once but under ten times. The chain combines TRBV30 with TRBJ1-2; no reliable D call. The CDR3 covers 11 residues. The V gene lost 5 bases and the J gene lost 3 bases, with 7 bases spanning the gap. Germline loops: CDR1 GTSNPN, CDR2 SVGIG (reference sequence). CDR3 region: CAWATYYGYTF. In DNA, the CDR3 is TGTGCCTGGGCTACATACTATGGCTACACCTTC.

The chain is built from TRBV6-2 or TRBV6-3 and TRBJ2-1; no clear D. The germline CDR1 and CDR2 sequences are MNHEY and SVGEGT. V lost 8 bases, J lost 8 bases, and 10 bases lay in between. The CDR3 consists of 11 residues. The CDR3 is CASSHGDEQFF. CDR3 in DNA: TGTGCCAGCTCCCATGGTGATGAGCAGTTCTTC.

The chain uses TRBV9 and TRBJ2-4, with 7 bases identical to TRBD2. This CDR3 spans 15 amino acids. The V gene end was trimmed by 0 bases and the J gene end by 8 bases; junction bases not matched to a gene: 8. Germline CDR1 and CDR2: SGDLS and YYNGEE. The CDR3 coding sequence is TGTGCCAGCAGCGTAGTGGGAGGGGTGCAGGACATTCAGTACTTC. Its protein product is CASSVVGGVQDIQYF.

This clonotype came up many times. J is TRBJ2-3 and V is TRBV20-1, with a tentative D call TRBD2 (6 bases). Trimming pared 0 bases from V and 2 bases from J, leaving 15 bases between. Germline V gene data show CDR1 as DFQATT and CDR2 as SNEGSKA (reference sequence). The CDR3 has 16 residues. The CDR3 DNA follows: TGCAGTGCTAGAGATCAGTCCGGGGGTCACACAGATACGCAGTATTTT. Protein product: CSARDQSGGHTDTQYF.

This clonotype was seen many times. This chain links TRBV28 with TRBJ2-1; 7 bases are a match to TRBD1. The CDR3 has 13 residues. V dropped 8 bases and J dropped 8; count of bases not matched to a gene: 9. Germline values: CDR1 MDHEN, CDR2 SYDVKM. This CDR3 reads CASARDQGDEQFF. The CDR3 bases are TGTGCCAGCGCCCGGGACCAGGGGGATGAGCAGTTCTTC.

This clonotype appeared many times. The gene calls are TRBV6-1 and TRBJ1-5; D gene ambiguous. Deletions cut 5 bases from V and 4 bases from J, with 9 bases between. Germline V gene sequence: CDR1 MNHNS, CDR2 SASEGT. The CDR3 consists of 13 residues. The CDR3 DNA is TGTGCCAGCAGTTTTCCGATGAATCAGCCCCAGCATTTT. Translation gives CASSFPMNQPQHF.

In its sample, this clonotype was seen many times. In nucleotides, the CDR3 is TGTGCCAGCAGTTTAGCGCAAGGGAGTGAGCAGTTCTTC. Translating it yields CASSLAQGSEQFF. This chain connects TRBV12-3 or TRBV12-4 to TRBJ2-1; a weak D match, TRBD2 (5 bases). The CDR3 is made up of 13 amino acids. V lost 0 bases and J lost 9, with 9 bases in between.

This clonotype was observed a handful of times. For the CDR3, the DNA is TGTGCCAGCAGGGATCTGGTCAACGAGCAGTACTTC. Translation: CASRDLVNEQYF. This chain connects TRBV27 to TRBJ2-7; no reliable D call. Trimming left V 6 bases short and J 5 bases short, with 11 bases between. The germline V gene encodes CDR1 MNHEY and CDR2 SMNVEV (reference sequence). The CDR3 spans 12 residues.

This clonotype showed up many times. This chain links TRBV12-3 or TRBV12-4 with TRBJ2-2; D not certain. V lost 6 bases and J 6 bases, leaving 5 bases between the germline ends. The CDR3 runs to 11 residues. Written as DNA, the CDR3 is TGTGCCAGCAGCCAGCCCGGGGAGCTGTTTTTT. It codes for CASSQPGELFF.

This clonotype has just a few counts. A read error may explain this, as a much larger clone is one base away. The J gene is TRBJ2-5, the V gene TRBV4-1, with a weak D call TRBD2 (6 bases). CDR3 size: 15 residues. V gave up 1 base and J gave up 5 bases, with 14 bases separating them. Germline V gene sequence: CDR1 MGHRA, CDR2 YSYEKL. The CDR3 coding sequence is TGCGCCAGCAGCCAAGTCGCTAGCGCGTGGGAGACCCAGTACTTC. Its protein product is CASSQVASAWETQYF.

This clonotype was recorded many times. Germline is not matched at one junction end, which may reflect a read error. This sequence joins TRBV5-6 and TRBJ2-3; no clear D. From germline, CDR1 is SGHDT and CDR2 YYEEEE. The CDR3 extends over 13 amino acids. In DNA, the CDR3 is TGTGCCAGCAGTTTGGGGTCGCCAGATACGCAGTATTTT. This encodes CASSLGSPDTQYF.

The chain couples TRBV3-1 to TRBJ1-5; unclear D gene. The V and J ends lost 2 bases and 4 bases respectively, with 12 bases between them. Germline loops: CDR1 LGHDT, CDR2 YNNKEL (reference sequence). CDR3 length: 15 residues. The CDR3 bases are TGTGCCAGCAGCCAATCGGCAGGAGAAAATCAGCCCCAGCATTTT. Amino acid sequence: CASSQSAGENQPQHF.

The chain is built from TRBV7-2 and TRBJ1-3; maybe TRBD1 (5 bases). Per germline, CDR1 SGHTA and CDR2 FQGNSA. Trimming left V 2 bases short and J 0 bases short, with 17 bases between. This CDR3 has 18 residues. In nucleotides, the CDR3 is TGTGCCAGCAGCTTAAGTCTGGGGCGCGGAGGCTCTGGAAACACCATATATTTT. This encodes CASSLSLGRGGSGNTIYF.

The chain is built from TRBV14 and TRBJ1-6; TRBD1 is a possible D gene (6 bases). The CDR3 is made up of 17 amino acids. The germline V and J ends were trimmed by 0 bases and 10 bases, with 19 bases remaining between them. The germline V gene encodes CDR1 SGHDN and CDR2 FVKESK. The CDR3 DNA reads as TGTGCCAGCAGCCAAGATGCCGCCAGGGGTCTTCGGTCACCCCTCCACTTT. This gives the protein CASSQDAARGLRSPLHF.

This sequence joins TRBV6-5 and TRBJ1-2; TRBD1 is a possible D gene (5 bases). V lost 2 bases and J lost 11, with 9 bases in between. Germline CDR1 MNHEY, CDR2 SVGAGI. This CDR3 has 11 amino acids. The CDR3: CASSYAGGYTF. CDR3 DNA: TGTGCCAGCAGTTACGCGGGGGGTTACACCTTC.